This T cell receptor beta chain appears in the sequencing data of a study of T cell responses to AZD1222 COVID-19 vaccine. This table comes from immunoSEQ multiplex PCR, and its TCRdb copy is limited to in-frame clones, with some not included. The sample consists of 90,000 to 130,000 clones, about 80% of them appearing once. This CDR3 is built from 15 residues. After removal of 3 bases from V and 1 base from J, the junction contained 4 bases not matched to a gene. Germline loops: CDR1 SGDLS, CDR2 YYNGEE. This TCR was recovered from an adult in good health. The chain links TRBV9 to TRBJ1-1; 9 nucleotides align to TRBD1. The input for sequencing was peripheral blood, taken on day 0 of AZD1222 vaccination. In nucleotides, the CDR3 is TGTGCCAGCAGCGGCGGGACAGGGAGGAACACTGAAGCTTTCTTT. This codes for CASSGGTGRNTEAFF.